This T cell receptor beta chain was retrieved from a study of T cells after yellow fever vaccination. Background on the study: Researchers used SMART-Seq v4 Ultra Low Input to prepare fractions that had low cell numbers.

Concerning this clonotype: What it recognizes is unknown.

Study-level results: Clonotype sharing between CD4 and CD8 compartments was small. Sorted repertoires could include abundant contaminating clonotypes from bulk cells. Post-booster samples contained most primary-vaccination clones (just under 98% CD4, approximately 88% CD8).

Using its own MiXCR run on the 5' RACE reads, TCRdb lists one record per CDR3 protein. This sample has 400,000 or so distinct CDR3 sequences; about 19% occur once, and the top ten carry 15% to 20%. This material consisted of PBMCs, taken before the yellow fever booster vaccination. This TCR came from a young man who received the YFV17D yellow fever vaccine.

The CDR3 DNA is TGTGCCAGCAGCTTACGGGGGACGAGAGAGCAGTTCTTC. It specifies CASSLRGTREQFF. This sequence joins TRBV7-2 and TRBJ2-1; possibly TRBD2 for D (6 bases). The CDR3 has 13 residues. V lost 2 bases, J lost 10 bases, and 12 bases lay in between. Germline values: CDR1 SGHTA, CDR2 FQGNSA.